This entry lists 17 T cell receptor beta chains sequenced from one sample in a study of blood T cells in healthy people across ages. A second PCR of roughly 7 to 11 cycles used a sample-barcoded 5' primer and a J-beta primer mix. TCRdb passed the 5' RACE reads through MiXCR, listing each CDR3 protein once. The table records about 900,000 distinct CDR3 sequences, about 48% of them present only once. Material for sequencing was blood. The receptors derive from a man aged 25 to 40 in good health.

This clonotype appeared many times. A clone one base away is much larger, so this may be a read error. The chain is built from TRBV29-1 and TRBJ2-1; no reliable D call. The end of the DNA fits TRBJ2-7 better, so the J call may be wrong. Germline CDR1 is SQVTM and CDR2 is ANQGSEA. The CDR3 totals 13 residues. The CDR3 sequence: CSADRPSYNEQYF. In DNA form, the CDR3 reads TGCAGCGCGGACCGCCCTTCCTACAATGAGCAGTACTTC.

This clonotype appeared a few times. CDR3 in amino acids: CASSQAGTANSNQPQHF. CDR3 sequence (DNA): TGTGCCAGCAGCCAAGCTGGGACAGCGAATAGCAATCAGCCCCAGCATTTT. V and J are TRBV4-2 and TRBJ1-5, with 7 bases fitting TRBD1. Trimming cost V 1 base and J 0 bases; bases outside gene matches: 6. Per the germline V gene, CDR1 is LGHNA and CDR2 is YNFKEQ. This CDR3 has 17 amino acids.

This clonotype was seen many times. The chain couples TRBV6-1 to TRBJ2-3; 8 bases line up with TRBD2. Germline V gene lookup returns CDR1 MNHNS and CDR2 SASEGT. The CDR3 is made up of 13 amino acids. Unmatched junction bases numbered 4, after V lost 7 bases and J lost 4 bases. The CDR3 loop is CASIGGEADTQYF. The DNA of the CDR3 is TGTGCCAGCATCGGGGGGGAGGCAGATACGCAGTATTTT.

This chain connects TRBV4-2 to TRBJ2-5; D remains unclear. Germline CDR1 is LGHNA and CDR2 is YNFKEQ. This CDR3 region has 13 residues. The V and J ends lost 1 base and 5 bases respectively, with 8 bases between them. CDR3 region: CASSQGIVETQYF. DNA of the CDR3: TGTGCCAGCAGCCAAGGGATAGTGGAGACCCAGTACTTC.

This clonotype has a handful of counts. The chain has TRBV19 and TRBJ1-1, with D unclear. V lost 3 bases and J lost 2, with 7 bases in between. Germline V lookup: CDR1 LNHDA, CDR2 SQIVND (reference sequence). The CDR3 runs 13 residues. CDR3 DNA sequence: TGTGCCAGTAGTATGGGTATAAACACTGAAGCTTTCTTT. Encoded protein: CASSMGINTEAFF.

This clonotype showed up just a few times. V and J are TRBV27 and TRBJ2-1; D is unclear. Germline assignment: CDR1 MNHEY and CDR2 SMNVEV (reference sequence). The germline V and J ends were trimmed by 2 bases and 4 bases, with 9 bases remaining between them. There are 14 residues in the CDR3. CDR3: CASSLRLLYNEQFF. The CDR3, as DNA: TGTGCCAGCAGTTTACGACTGTTATACAATGAGCAGTTCTTC.

The V call is TRBV4-3, the J call TRBJ1-6; 7 bases agree with TRBD1. Germline V CDR1 and CDR2: LGHNA, YSLEER. V shed 4 bases and J 7 bases; nucleotides not matched to a gene: 7. CDR3 length equals 15 residues. CDR3 DNA sequence: TGCGCCAGCAGCCGTGCCGGGACAGAAAATTCACCCCTCCACTTT. It codes for CASSRAGTENSPLHF.

This chain joins TRBV5-1 and TRBJ2-5, with TRBD2 matching 9 bases. Germline V CDR1 and CDR2: SGHRS, YFSETQ. The CDR3 covers 16 residues. V lost 0 bases, J lost 4 bases, and 7 bases stayed unmatched. The CDR3 spells CASSLVPSGTLETQYF. In DNA, the CDR3 is TGCGCCAGCAGCTTGGTACCTAGCGGGACGTTAGAGACCCAGTACTTC.

As concerns this clonotype: Relative to the germline gene, one junction end is altered; a read error may explain this. This rearrangement joins TRBV4-3 to TRBJ2-7; no firm D call. The V gene's germline CDR1 is LGHNA and CDR2 YSLEER. The CDR3 totals 14 residues. The CDR3 reads CASSQDYGRYVQYF. For the CDR3, the DNA is TGCGCCAGCAGCCAAGATTACGGACGCTACGTGCAGTACTTC.

This clonotype has a handful of counts. V is TRBV6-1 and J is TRBJ2-5; 10 nucleotides align to TRBD1. After removal of 6 bases from V and 2 bases from J, the junction contained 6 bases not matched to a gene. Germline CDR1 is MNHNS and CDR2 is SASEGT. The CDR3 length is 15 residues. The CDR3 region is CASSRGQGVQETQYF. The CDR3 DNA sequence: TGTGCCAGCAGCCGAGGACAGGGGGTACAAGAGACCCAGTACTTC.

A single count supports this clonotype. The chain recombines TRBV10-3 with TRBJ1-2; 7 bases match TRBD1. CDR1 is ENHRY and CDR2 is SYGVKD in the germline V gene. This CDR3 is built from 15 residues. The trim removed 7 bases at V and 0 bases at J, leaving 8 bases unmatched. The CDR3 reads CAITDRVLANYGYTF. The CDR3 DNA sequence: TGTGCCATCACCGACAGGGTTCTGGCTAACTATGGCTACACCTTC.

The chain couples TRBV4-1 to TRBJ1-5; no firm D call. The V gene's germline CDR1 is MGHRA and CDR2 YSYEKL. V was cut by 1 base and J by 5 bases, with 9 bases left in between. The CDR3 has 14 residues. DNA for the CDR3: TGCGCCAGCAGCCAAGGGGGAGGTCATCAGCCCCAGCATTTT. Translated, it gives CASSQGGGHQPQHF.

This clonotype showed up just a few times. This chain joins TRBV29-1 and TRBJ2-7; TRBD2 matches 11 bases. V was pared by 3 bases and J by 1 base, with 5 bases of the junction left unmatched. The CDR3 is 15 amino acids. Germline CDR1 and CDR2: SQVTM and ANQGSEA. CDR3 in DNA: TGCAGCGTTGATACCGGGACTAGCGGATCCTACGAGCAGTACTTC. It specifies CSVDTGTSGSYEQYF.

This sequence joins TRBV4-1 and TRBJ2-1; 9 bases fit TRBD2. The CDR3 totals 17 residues. The germline CDR1 and CDR2 sequences are MGHRA and YSYEKL. The trim removed 1 base at V and 4 bases at J, leaving 8 bases unmatched. In DNA form, the CDR3 reads TGCGCCAGCAGCCAAGCAGCTGGCGGGGGGGCGTACAATGAGCAGTTCTTC. Translating it yields CASSQAAGGGAYNEQFF.

This chain joins TRBV21-1 and TRBJ1-2. TRBV21-1 is reported as a pseudogene. CDR3 length equals 16 residues. This chain's CDR3 is CASSKKLLSHNYGYTF. CDR3 DNA: TGTGCCAGCAGCAAAAAGCTCCTTAGTCATAACTATGGCTACACCTTC.

The rearrangement links TRBV4-3 to TRBJ1-2, with 10 positions matching TRBD1. CDR3 size: 14 residues. The germline gives CDR1 LGHNA, CDR2 YSLEER. The J segment lost 8 bases and the V segment lost 1 base, leaving 4 bases of the junction unmatched. The CDR3 sequence is CASSQVGTGEGYTF. Written as DNA, the CDR3 is TGCGCCAGCAGCCAAGTAGGGACAGGGGAAGGCTACACCTTC.

The DNA for the CDR3 is TGTGCCAGCAACGAGTGGGGGTCCTACGAGCAGTACTTC. Translating gives CASNEWGSYEQYF. This chain links TRBV3-1 with TRBJ2-7; D tentatively fits TRBD1 or TRBD2 (5 bases each). The germline CDR1 and CDR2 sequences are LGHDT and YNNKEL (reference sequence). The CDR3 is 13 amino acids. The V and J ends lost 7 bases and 1 base respectively, with 11 bases between them.